This T cell receptor (beta chain) was sequenced during a study of shared clonotypes between healthy human individuals. Study-wide results and caveats: For naive CD4 cells, 4% to 5% of clonotypes were shared across a handful of donors.

Clones were read by immunoSEQ multiplex PCR, and TCRdb kept only the in-frame ones, dropping some. The sample has under 1 million clones, 80% to 95% seen once. The CDR3 has 10 residues. Trimming removed 6 bases from V and 7 bases from J, with 4 bases in between. Germline CDR1 is SEHNR and CDR2 is FQNEAQ (reference sequence). Concerning this clone itself: Its antigen is undetermined.

CD45RO-negative cells were positively selected for CCR7, leaving out terminally differentiated effector memory CD45RA+ cells. The receptor comes from a man younger than 40 in good health. The sample was naive CD8+ T cells sorted from blood. The chain has TRBV7-9 and TRBJ1-3; D call uncertain. The CDR3 is CASSYNTIYF. CDR3 coding DNA: TGTGCCAGCAGTTACAACACCATATATTTT.